The 19 T cell receptor beta chains below all came from one sample that was sequenced in a study of vaccination effects on CD4 cells after COVID-19 (dated by TCRdb to between 2020 and 2023). Antigen specificity for these receptors is unknown. The library came from the immunoSEQ multiplex PCR assay. TCRdb re-hosts the immuneACCESS table, in-frame sequences only. Its copies lack some clones; in the studies checked, an unresolved V gene accounts for under half of them, and the cause for the rest is not known. A total of about 73,000 clones appear in this sample, roughly 79% of them only once. Approximately 10% of the sample goes to the ten largest clones. To identify antigen-specific CD4+ T cell clonotypes by their expansion, the ViraFEST assay first stimulated PBMC with viral peptide pools and then applied TCR sequencing. After more than 9 days of culture, CD4+ T cells were isolated with the EasySep CD4+ T cell isolation kit. The absence of prior SARS-CoV-2 infection in healthy vaccine recipients was confirmed by negative nucleocapsid antibodies before and after vaccination.

The source material was CD4+ T cells from PBMCs cultured with SARS-CoV-2 spike peptides, sampled before COVID-19 vaccination. The cell subset or site tag for this specimen amounts to: SARS-CoV-2 spike overlapping peptide pool stimulation. Every receptor here comes from a human donor who received a COVID-19 vaccine.

The chain joins TRBV30 to TRBJ1-2; D gene uncertain. The CDR3 extends over 13 amino acids. Germline loops: CDR1 GTSNPN, CDR2 SVGIG (reference sequence). Trimming stripped 0 bases from V and 2 bases from J, with 7 bases between. The CDR3 coding sequence is TGTGCCTGGAGTGTACCCGGGAACTATGGCTACACCTTC. It specifies CAWSVPGNYGYTF. Using reference TRBV30 and TRBJ1-2 for the parts outside the CDR3, the full variable domain is SQTIHQWPATLVQPVGSPLSLECTVEGTSNPNLYWYRQAAGRGLQLLFYSVGIGQISSEVPQNLSASRPQDRQFILSSKKLLLSDSGFYLCAWSVPGNYGYTFGSGTRLTVV.

This rearrangement joins TRBV7-2 to TRBJ2-5, with 13 bases that match TRBD2. This CDR3 has 17 amino acids. The junction had 10 bases not matched to a gene; V was cut back by 6 bases and J by 3 bases. Germline V lookup: CDR1 SGHTA, CDR2 FQGNSA. The CDR3 loop is CASRDRTSGGPKETQYF. The DNA of the CDR3 is TGTGCCAGCAGAGATAGGACTAGCGGGGGCCCAAAAGAGACCCAGTACTTC. The whole variable domain, remainder taken from reference TRBV7-2 and TRBJ2-5, is GAGVSQSPSNKVTEKGKDVELRCDPISGHTALYWYRQSLGQGLEFLIYFQGNSAPDKSGLPSDRFSAERTGGSVSTLTIQRTQQEDSAVYLCASRDRTSGGPKETQYFGPGTRLLVL.

CDR3 coding DNA: TGTGCCAGCAGCTTAGGTCTTGGGACTAGCGTGAATGAGCAGTTCTTC. Translation gives CASSLGLGTSVNEQFF. The chain recombines TRBV11-2 with TRBJ2-1, with 10 bases identical to TRBD2. This CDR3 contains 16 residues. V was clipped by 1 base and J by 7 bases; unmatched bases: 7. Germline V gene data show CDR1 as SGHAT and CDR2 as FQNNGV.

This chain uses TRBV5-4 with TRBJ1-1; D uncertain. CDR1 and CDR2 (germline): SGHNT, YYREEE (reference sequence). Deletions cut 3 bases from V and 0 bases from J, with 9 bases between. This CDR3 has 14 residues. The CDR3 nucleotides read TGTGCCAGCAGCTCCCTACGGGTGAACACTGAAGCTTTCTTT. This gives the protein CASSSLRVNTEAFF. The full variable domain, its missing parts supplied by reference TRBV5-4 and TRBJ1-1, is ETGVTQSPTHLIKTRGQQVTLRCSSQSGHNTVSWYQQALGQGPQFIFQYYREEENGRGNFPPRFSGLQFPNYSSELNVNALELDDSALYLCASSSLRVNTEAFFGQGTRLTVV.

V gene TRBV7-2 combines with J gene TRBJ1-5; tentatively, D is TRBD1 (6 bases). CDR1 is SGHTA and CDR2 is FQGNSA in the germline V gene. Trimming left V 4 bases short and J 7 bases short, with 14 bases between. This CDR3 is built from 14 residues. CDR3 in amino acids: CASSSTGAVQPQHF. In nucleotides, the CDR3 is TGTGCCAGCAGCTCGACAGGCGCGGTACAGCCCCAGCATTTT.

The rearrangement uses TRBV24-1 and TRBJ2-1, with D tentatively TRBD1 or TRBD2 (5 bases each). V was trimmed by 5 bases and J by 4 bases, leaving 14 bases between them. CDR3 length: 15 amino acids. Germline assignment: CDR1 KGHDR and CDR2 SFDVKD. CDR3 in DNA: TGTGCCACCAGTGCTGCCAGGGACCTATACAATGAGCAGTTCTTC. Protein sequence: CATSAARDLYNEQFF.

This chain connects TRBV2 to TRBJ2-5, with D tentatively TRBD1 (6 bases). The CDR3 consists of 13 residues. In germline, CDR1 is SNHLY, CDR2 FYNNEI. Trimming cost V 5 bases and J 2 bases, with 9 bases left between them. The CDR3 DNA follows: TGTGCCAGCAGTTACAGGGAACAAGAGACCCAGTACTTC. Its protein is CASSYREQETQYF.

This sequence joins TRBV5-1 and TRBJ2-7; D is possibly TRBD1 (5 bases). Trimming removed 0 bases from V and 3 bases from J, with 13 bases in between. The CDR3 length is 15 residues. Germline CDR1 and CDR2: SGHRS and YFSETQ. CDR3 bases: TGCGCCAGCAGCTTGGGGACAAGGGTAAACTACGAGCAGTACGTC. It specifies CASSLGTRVNYEQYV.

This clone came up once. This rearrangement joins TRBV7-3 to TRBJ2-5; D unresolved. The germline gives CDR1 SGHTA, CDR2 FQGTGA. The CDR3 contains 13 residues. The V gene lost 3 bases and the J gene lost 1 base, with 6 bases spanning the gap. The CDR3, as DNA: TGTGCCAGCAGCTTGACATTCCAAGAGACCCAGTACTTC. Encoded protein: CASSLTFQETQYF.

This chain joins TRBV5-1 and TRBJ1-4; possibly TRBD1 for D (5 bases). The CDR3 covers 14 residues. Deletions cut 5 bases from V and 4 bases from J, with 12 bases between. CDR1 is SGHRS and CDR2 is YFSETQ in the germline V gene. The CDR3 loop is CASREQASNEKLFF. CDR3 bases: TGCGCCAGCAGAGAACAGGCTAGTAATGAAAAACTGTTTTTT.

This clone was recorded a few times. V usage is TRBV10-1 and J usage is TRBJ2-3; D call uncertain. V was shortened by 6 bases and J by 3 bases, with 10 bases between the two germline ends. This CDR3 comprises 13 residues. CDR1 is WNHNN, CDR2 SYGVQD, per germline (reference sequence). The DNA for the CDR3 is TGCGCCAGCAGAGGTCTGGGGACAGATACGCAGTATTTT. It codes for CASRGLGTDTQYF.

This clone was observed a single time. This sequence joins TRBV19 and TRBJ2-1; D may be TRBD2 (5 bases). V shed 5 bases and J shed 8 bases, with 22 bases lying between them. The germline V gene encodes CDR1 LNHDA and CDR2 SQIVND (reference sequence). The CDR3 extends over 16 amino acids. The CDR3 spells CASSRTLAGHRDEQFF. The DNA for the CDR3 is TGTGCCAGTAGTCGCACTCTGGCGGGCCATCGGGATGAGCAGTTCTTC.

This clone was seen just once. J is TRBJ2-3 and V is TRBV7-2, with TRBD2 matching 11 bases. Germline V lookup: CDR1 SGHTA, CDR2 FQGNSA. After removal of 5 bases from V and 0 bases from J, the junction contained 4 bases not matched to a gene. This CDR3 region has 16 residues. The CDR3 DNA reads TGTGCCAGCAGCCTCAGACTAGCGGGGAGCACAGATACGCAGTATTTT. It translates to CASSLRLAGSTDTQYF. Based on the CDR3 plus reference TRBV7-2 and TRBJ2-3, the full variable domain is GAGVSQSPSNKVTEKGKDVELRCDPISGHTALYWYRQSLGQGLEFLIYFQGNSAPDKSGLPSDRFSAERTGGSVSTLTIQRTQQEDSAVYLCASSLRLAGSTDTQYFGPGTRLTVL.

This chain uses TRBV24-1 with TRBJ2-5, with 9 bases aligning to TRBD2. The CDR3 sequence is 15 residues long. After removal of 3 bases from V and 4 bases from J, the junction contained 5 bases not matched to a gene. CDR1 and CDR2 from the germline V gene are KGHDR and SFDVKD. CDR3 loop: CATSDTAGGGETQYF. DNA of the CDR3: TGTGCCACCAGTGATACAGCGGGGGGCGGAGAGACCCAGTACTTC.

The chain combines TRBV5-1 with TRBJ2-3; possible D gene TRBD1, 5 bases. Germline CDR1 SGHRS, CDR2 YFSETQ. The ends were cut back, 3 bases at V and 0 bases at J, with 14 bases in the middle. The CDR3 loop spans 16 amino acids. The CDR3 reads CASSSGQTSSTDTQYF. Here the CDR3 DNA reads TGCGCCAGCAGCTCTGGACAAACTTCTAGCACAGATACGCAGTATTTT.

This clone was recorded a few times. The chain has TRBV19 and TRBJ2-3; possible D gene TRBD1, 6 bases. Trimming left V 5 bases short and J 6 bases short, with 9 bases between. The germline CDR1 and CDR2 sequences are LNHDA and SQIVND (reference sequence). The CDR3 runs 12 residues. CDR3 nucleotide sequence: TGTGCCAGTAGTTGGGGGCCTGATACGCAGTATTTT. It is translated as CASSWGPDTQYF.

The chain couples TRBV28 to TRBJ1-4, with a weak D call TRBD1 (6 bases). The CDR3 contains 16 residues. V was trimmed by 2 bases and J by 8 bases, leaving 18 bases between them. The germline V gene encodes CDR1 MDHEN and CDR2 SYDVKM. The DNA of the CDR3 is TGTGCCAGCAGTTTAGCCAGGGGAGCCGCGTTCGAAAAACTGTTTTTT. Its translation: CASSLARGAAFEKLFF.

The chain uses TRBV7-2 and TRBJ2-3; D gene ambiguous. Trimming took 2 bases from V and 2 from J, leaving 8 bases between them. This CDR3 spans 14 amino acids. The germline gives CDR1 SGHTA, CDR2 FQGNSA. For the CDR3, the DNA is TGTGCCAGCAGCTTAAGCTGGGACACAGATACGCAGTATTTT. Its translation: CASSLSWDTDTQYF.

The CDR3 DNA follows: TGTGCCAGCAGCTTATCGCGCGGGGGGCCCCCGGGCTACGAGCAGTACGTC. Translated: CASSLSRGGPPGYEQYV. The chain has TRBV7-3 and TRBJ2-7, with 8 bases identical to TRBD2. V was pared by 2 bases and J by 3 bases, with 12 bases of the junction left unmatched. Per germline, CDR1 SGHTA and CDR2 FQGTGA. CDR3 length equals 17 residues.